The T cell receptor beta chain under discussion was sequenced for a study of T cell responses to AZD1222 COVID-19 vaccine listed by TCRdb under 2021. Study-level background: TCR sequencing covered about 230 trial participants: approximately 200 given two doses of AZD1222 and approximately 26 given two doses of MenACWY control vaccine. Enrollment into the trials was organized by age into subgroups of 18-55, 56-69 and 70-plus years, and those subgroups contained roughly 150, 30 and 60 TCR-sequenced participants, respectively. Points the paper makes about the study in general: Participants were mostly white British, with more females than males. The authors suggested clonal diversity may have been underestimated. Because no day 14 peak-response samples were available, repertoires were characterized only after the peak T cell response. Conclusions about previously exposed vaccinees were limited because only a handful of AZD1222 recipients were SARS-CoV-2 seropositive at baseline. Reportedly, close to half of the unique spike-specific TCRs recognized epitopes lying outside the regions that are mutated in the B.1.351 and B.1.1.7 variants. Spike-specific TCR breadth and depth rose significantly after two AZD1222 doses compared with day 0 and with MenACWY recipients. Vaccine-associated CD4 TCRs spanned the whole spike protein, with dominant responses in regions 160-218 and 743-854. In the small 56-69-year group, the increase in depth fell short of significance, most likely because of low power.

This clone was seen just once. What antigen it recognizes has not been identified. Per-base quality was not reported, and no clone a single base away is much larger than it. From the cysteine up to the phenylalanine, the CDR3 has a length of 14 residues. The only DNA kept is the CDR3, 42 bases in frame from the first base. V and J are truncated by 3 bases and 5 bases respectively, leaving an intervening sequence of 14 bases. For CDR1 and CDR2, the germline V gene (reference sequence) lists SGHKS and YYEKEE. The CDR3 regions of human TCRbeta chains were analyzed by immunosequencing. Per the original workflow: Repertoire TCRs were checked for matches against a reference library of SARS-CoV-2-specific TCRs that had been generated using the MIRA antigen-specificity platform. Breadth meant the fraction of unique TCRs that were SARS-CoV-2-associated, whereas depth meant the fraction of total T cells that were SARS-CoV-2-associated. Using the MIRA data, each spike-specific TCR was mapped to the spike region that the TCR reacts to and placed in a CD4 or CD8 class. Log10-transformed breadth and depth values were compared by one-way ANOVA with Sidak's multiple comparisons tests. TCRdb carries this immuneACCESS record with in-frame sequences only. Its versions omit some clonotypes, under half of them owing to an unresolved V gene in the studies checked, with the rest unexplained. The V and J calls and clone size come from that table; D and trimming were worked out from the DNA. Within this sample are fewer than 85,000 clones, with roughly 80% of them counted one time only. The ten largest clones take up 1.3% of the sample.

The time point label on this specimen signifies: about 28 days (+/-7) after the second vaccine dose. AZD1222 recipients with second doses at about 4 weeks or about 12 weeks were pooled, because spike-specific TCR depth and breadth did not differ between schedules. Vaccinee samples were obtained from the UK trials COV001 and COV002, which included a single-blind randomized controlled phase 2/3 trial of AZD1222 (ChAdOx1 nCoV-19) in healthy adults. For TCRbeta chain sequencing, PBMC samples from trial participants were taken at day 0 and at day 28 after the second dose. The TCR comes from an adult who received the AZD1222 COVID-19 vaccine. The sample consisted of peripheral blood, taken 28 days after the second AZD1222 dose. The chain couples TRBV5-5 to TRBJ1-1; the D gene identity is not certain. The DNA sequence is TGTGCCAGCAGCTCAAAGCTCGCCGGGACTGAAGCTTTCTTT. It specifies CASSSKLAGTEAFF.